Shown below are 21 T cell receptor beta chains from a single sample sequenced in a study of cytomegalovirus exposure and HLA in healthy donors. PCR primers comprised 60 Vbeta and 13 Jbeta primers. Libraries were prepared by immunoSEQ multiplex PCR; TCRdb keeps only in-frame clonotypes and omits some of them. Among approximately 140,000 clones listed, roughly two thirds were seen once. Sequenced material: PBMCs. These receptor sequences come from a male donor in good health and CMV-seronegative.

The J gene is TRBJ1-4, the V gene TRBV9; TRBD1 agrees at 7 bases. The CDR3 contains 15 residues. J was trimmed by 8 bases and V by 3 bases; bases with no gene match: 10. The germline CDR1 and CDR2 sequences are SGDLS and YYNGEE. This chain's CDR3 is CASSAGQGGFEKLFF. The CDR3 bases are TGTGCCAGCAGCGCTGGACAAGGGGGCTTCGAAAAACTGTTTTTT. Together with reference TRBV9 and TRBJ1-4, the CDR3 gives the full variable domain: DSGVTQTPKHLITATGQRVTLRCSPRSGDLSVYWYQQSLDQGLQFLIQYYNGEERAKGNILERFSAQQFPDLHSELNLSSLELGDSALYFCASSAGQGGFEKLFFGSGTQLSVL.

This chain joins TRBV10-3 and TRBJ1-2; perhaps TRBD1 as D (6 bases). V was pared by 4 bases and J by 3 bases, with 18 bases between. In germline, CDR1 is ENHRY, CDR2 SYGVKD. The CDR3 loop spans 16 amino acids. The CDR3 DNA reads as TGTGCCATCAGTGGACGCCTCACAGGGCGGGACTATGGCTACACCTTC. Protein: CAISGRLTGRDYGYTF.

This clone is a singleton in its sample. The rearrangement uses TRBV5-8 and TRBJ1-5, with TRBD1 matching 7 bases. The CDR3 consists of 15 residues. With V trimmed by 3 bases and J by 4 bases, 7 bases remained unmatched. Germline CDR1 reads SGHTS; CDR2 reads YDEGEE. For the CDR3, the DNA is TGTGCCAGCAGCTGGGGGGACAGCCGAAATCAGCCCCAGCATTTT. Its protein product is CASSWGDSRNQPQHF.

This clone has just a few counts. This chain uses TRBV16 with TRBJ2-7, with 9 nucleotides matching TRBD1. This CDR3 region has 17 residues. J gave up 6 bases and V 2 bases, and 14 bases lay outside the gene matches. CDR1 and CDR2 from the germline V gene are KGHSY and FQNENV. The CDR3 loop reads CASSQTAPGQGWAEQYF. The CDR3 DNA reads TGTGCCAGCAGCCAAACCGCGCCGGGACAGGGATGGGCCGAGCAGTACTTC.

This chain uses TRBV5-1 with TRBJ1-2; 8 bases map to TRBD1. The V gene's germline CDR1 is SGHRS and CDR2 YFSETQ. The V and J ends lost 3 bases and 2 bases, in that order; junction bases with no gene match: 6. This CDR3 region has 15 residues. The CDR3 protein is CASSWTTGGNYGYTF. The CDR3 DNA sequence: TGCGCCAGCAGCTGGACTACAGGGGGAAACTATGGCTACACCTTC.

V usage is TRBV6-5 and J usage is TRBJ1-2; 8 nucleotides agree with TRBD1. CDR3 size: 16 residues. Per germline, CDR1 MNHEY and CDR2 SVGAGI. The trim removed 3 bases at V and 7 bases at J, leaving 13 bases unmatched. CDR3 amino acids: CASSYSLQGAGGGYTF. The CDR3 bases are TGTGCCAGCAGTTATTCCCTGCAGGGGGCAGGAGGTGGCTACACCTTC.

The rearrangement joins TRBV7-9 to TRBJ2-3, with a possible D match to TRBD1 (5 bases). Per germline, CDR1 SEHNR and CDR2 FQNEAQ (reference sequence). The ends were cut back, 3 bases at V and 2 bases at J, with 15 bases in the middle. The CDR3 has 16 residues. As DNA, the CDR3 is TGTGCCAGCAGCTTCCCCTGGGCTGGGGCCACAGATACGCAGTATTTT. Translating gives CASSFPWAGATDTQYF.

This clone showed up just a few times. An end of the junction differs from the germline gene, which may be a read error. This sequence joins TRBV18 and TRBJ1-1; TRBD1 is a possible D gene (6 bases). The CDR3 runs 16 residues. Germline values: CDR1 KGHSH, CDR2 LQKENI. The CDR3 DNA reads as TGTGCCAGCTCAGCACCGTCTACAGGGATGAACACTGAAGCTTTCTTT. Translation: CASSAPSTGMNTEAFF.

The J gene is TRBJ2-7, the V gene TRBV5-5; tentative D call: TRBD2 (6 bases). Between the trimmed V and J ends, which lost 0 bases and 3 bases, there was a span of 16 bases. The CDR3 is made up of 16 amino acids. The germline V gene has CDR1 SGHKS and CDR2 YYEKEE (reference sequence). CDR3 in amino acids: CASSLELGEVYYEQYF. CDR3 coding DNA: TGTGCCAGCAGCTTGGAGTTGGGGGAGGTATACTACGAGCAGTACTTC.

The V call is TRBV7-9, the J call TRBJ1-1, with 8 bases aligning to TRBD1. V lost 4 bases, J lost 6 bases, and 4 bases stayed unmatched. The CDR3 has 13 residues. CDR1 and CDR2 (germline): SEHNR, FQNEAQ (reference sequence). The CDR3 sequence: CASSSGQAPEAFF. The CDR3 DNA reads as TGTGCCAGCAGCTCGGGACAGGCCCCTGAAGCTTTCTTT.

The genes are TRBV11-1 and TRBJ1-1; possibly TRBD1 for D (6 bases). The germline V and J ends were trimmed by 0 bases and 5 bases, with 10 bases remaining between them. The germline V gene has CDR1 SGHAT and CDR2 FQDESV (reference sequence). The CDR3 extends over 14 amino acids. The DNA of the CDR3 is TGTGCCAGCAGCTTAGCGCAGGGGAGAACTGAAGCTTTCTTT. Its protein product is CASSLAQGRTEAFF.

V usage is TRBV2 and J usage is TRBJ2-7; 7 nucleotides match TRBD1. Losses at the gene ends were 6 bases for V and 2 bases for J; bases not matched to a gene: 4. This CDR3 is built from 13 residues. Germline V lookup: CDR1 SNHLY, CDR2 FYNNEI. CDR3 region: CASRQGLTYEQYF. The CDR3 DNA reads as TGTGCCAGCAGACAGGGGCTCACCTACGAGCAGTACTTC.

DNA of the CDR3: TGTGCCAGCAGTGCTCAGGGGTTCGCTAACTATGGCTACACCTTC. Translation: CASSAQGFANYGYTF. The J gene is TRBJ1-2, the V gene TRBV6-1; TRBD1 is a possible D gene (6 bases). In germline, CDR1 is MNHNS, CDR2 SASEGT. V was cut by 4 bases and J by 0 bases, with 12 bases left in between. The CDR3 spans 15 residues.

This clone was counted a few times. This CDR3 is CASSPPGTGWNNEQFF. The CDR3, as DNA: TGTGCCAGCTCACCACCCGGGACAGGGTGGAACAATGAGCAGTTCTTC. This chain joins TRBV18 and TRBJ2-1; 9 nucleotides align to TRBD1. Germline CDR1 reads KGHSH; CDR2 reads LQKENI. CDR3 length: 16 residues. V gave up 0 bases and J gave up 5 bases; unmatched junction bases: 5.

The chain links TRBV30 to TRBJ1-1; TRBD1 is a possible D gene (5 bases). The CDR3 has 15 residues. Trimming pared 2 bases from V and 13 bases from J, leaving 26 bases between. Germline CDR1 is GTSNPN and CDR2 is SVGIG (reference sequence). CDR3 in amino acids: CAWSKSLGLPRTCFF. The DNA of the CDR3 is TGTGCCTGGAGTAAAAGTCTAGGCCTCCCTCGGACATGTTTCTTT.

This clone is a singleton in its sample. V usage is TRBV18 and J usage is TRBJ2-3; D remains ambiguous. V was trimmed by 2 bases and J by 2 bases, leaving 14 bases between them. The CDR3 has 16 amino acids. From germline, CDR1 is KGHSH and CDR2 LQKENI. The CDR3 bases are TGTGCCAGCTCACCATCCTTAGCCCTTTACACAGATACGCAGTATTTT. As protein: CASSPSLALYTDTQYF.

The chain carries TRBV19 and TRBJ1-5; no reliable D call. CDR3 length equals 16 residues. Germline lookup yields CDR1 LNHDA and CDR2 SQIVND (reference sequence). Deletions cut 1 base from V and 0 bases from J, with 10 bases between. CDR3 protein: CASSIVRDLSNQPQHF. For the CDR3, the DNA is TGTGCCAGTAGTATAGTTCGCGATCTTAGCAATCAGCCCCAGCATTTT.

This rearrangement joins TRBV4-3 to TRBJ2-7; 12 bases are a match to TRBD1. Germline V gene data show CDR1 as LGHNA and CDR2 as YSLEER. The CDR3 runs 15 residues. The J segment lost 7 bases and the V segment lost 4 bases, leaving 8 bases of the junction unmatched. CDR3 nucleotides: TGCGCCAGCAGCCGAAGGGGACAGGGGGCGGGGGAGCAGTACTTC. This translates into CASSRRGQGAGEQYF.

The chain links TRBV13 to TRBJ1-1; 9 bases map to TRBD1. Germline CDR1 reads PRHDT; CDR2 reads FYEKMQ (reference sequence). Unmatched junction bases numbered 17, after V lost 4 bases and J lost 14 bases. The CDR3 loop spans 15 amino acids. The CDR3 is CASSSTGDRVCMWFF. DNA for the CDR3: TGTGCCAGCAGCTCCACTGGGGACAGGGTTTGTATGTGGTTCTTT.

The chain combines TRBV4-1 with TRBJ2-1, with 11 positions matching TRBD2. Trimming cost V 2 bases and J 0 bases; bases outside gene matches: 6. The CDR3 loop spans 18 amino acids. In germline, CDR1 is MGHRA, CDR2 YSYEKL. CDR3 nucleotide sequence: TGCGCCAGCAGCCAACAGGGACTAGCGGCAAGCTCCTACAATGAGCAGTTCTTC. It encodes CASSQQGLAASSYNEQFF.

The rearrangement uses TRBV4-2 and TRBJ1-2, with D perhaps TRBD1 (5 bases). The CDR3 sequence is 15 residues long. V was shortened by 0 bases and J by 1 base, with 9 bases between the two germline ends. Germline V CDR1 and CDR2: LGHNA, YNFKEQ. CDR3 loop: CASSQEDNNNYGYTF. DNA of the CDR3: TGTGCCAGCAGCCAAGAGGACAATAATAACTATGGCTACACCTTC.